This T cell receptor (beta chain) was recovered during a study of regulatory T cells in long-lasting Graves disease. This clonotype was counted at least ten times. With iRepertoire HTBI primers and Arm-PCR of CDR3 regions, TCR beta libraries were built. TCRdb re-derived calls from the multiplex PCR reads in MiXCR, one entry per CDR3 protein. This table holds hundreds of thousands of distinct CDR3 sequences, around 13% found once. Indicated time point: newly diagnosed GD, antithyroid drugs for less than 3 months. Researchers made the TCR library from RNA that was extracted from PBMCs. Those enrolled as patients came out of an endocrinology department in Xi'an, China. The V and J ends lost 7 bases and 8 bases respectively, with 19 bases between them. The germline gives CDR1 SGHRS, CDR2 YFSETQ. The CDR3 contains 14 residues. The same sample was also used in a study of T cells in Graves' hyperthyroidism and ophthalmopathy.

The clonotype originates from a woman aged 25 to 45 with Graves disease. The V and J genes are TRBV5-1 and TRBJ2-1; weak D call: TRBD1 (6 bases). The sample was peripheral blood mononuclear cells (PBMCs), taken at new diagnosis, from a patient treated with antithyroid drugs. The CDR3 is CASRLGDIGDEQFF. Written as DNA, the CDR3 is TGCGCCAGCCGATTAGGGGACATCGGCGATGAGCAGTTCTTC.